This T cell receptor beta chain stems from a study of early T cells in non-severe SARS-CoV-2 infection. Looking at the study overall: Sequencing used unsorted whole-blood bulk RNA, so chains lack pairing.

Germline CDR1 and CDR2: SGHTA and FQGNSA. V shed 2 bases and J 8 bases; nucleotides not matched to a gene: 4. The CDR3 runs 15 residues. Study-wide results and limits: Sequences matched to VDJdb favored anti-spike CD8 responses, while private and CD4 specificities were missed.

Of note for this clonotype: Its specificity is not known.

Attached unique molecular identifiers marked individual cDNA molecules. From the 5' RACE reads, TCRdb called clonotypes with MiXCR, one entry per CDR3 protein. The sample has 75,000 to 80,000 distinct CDR3 sequences; about 14% are singletons. The gene calls are TRBV7-2 and TRBJ1-6, with 9 nucleotides matching TRBD1. The sequence was collected from an adult who was a healthcare worker with PCR-confirmed SARS-CoV-2 infection or an uninfected control (not recorded which). The sample comprised whole blood. The CDR3 nucleotides read TGTGCCAGCAGCTTAAGGGGACAGGGATATTCACCCCTCCACTTT. It yields the protein CASSLRGQGYSPLHF.